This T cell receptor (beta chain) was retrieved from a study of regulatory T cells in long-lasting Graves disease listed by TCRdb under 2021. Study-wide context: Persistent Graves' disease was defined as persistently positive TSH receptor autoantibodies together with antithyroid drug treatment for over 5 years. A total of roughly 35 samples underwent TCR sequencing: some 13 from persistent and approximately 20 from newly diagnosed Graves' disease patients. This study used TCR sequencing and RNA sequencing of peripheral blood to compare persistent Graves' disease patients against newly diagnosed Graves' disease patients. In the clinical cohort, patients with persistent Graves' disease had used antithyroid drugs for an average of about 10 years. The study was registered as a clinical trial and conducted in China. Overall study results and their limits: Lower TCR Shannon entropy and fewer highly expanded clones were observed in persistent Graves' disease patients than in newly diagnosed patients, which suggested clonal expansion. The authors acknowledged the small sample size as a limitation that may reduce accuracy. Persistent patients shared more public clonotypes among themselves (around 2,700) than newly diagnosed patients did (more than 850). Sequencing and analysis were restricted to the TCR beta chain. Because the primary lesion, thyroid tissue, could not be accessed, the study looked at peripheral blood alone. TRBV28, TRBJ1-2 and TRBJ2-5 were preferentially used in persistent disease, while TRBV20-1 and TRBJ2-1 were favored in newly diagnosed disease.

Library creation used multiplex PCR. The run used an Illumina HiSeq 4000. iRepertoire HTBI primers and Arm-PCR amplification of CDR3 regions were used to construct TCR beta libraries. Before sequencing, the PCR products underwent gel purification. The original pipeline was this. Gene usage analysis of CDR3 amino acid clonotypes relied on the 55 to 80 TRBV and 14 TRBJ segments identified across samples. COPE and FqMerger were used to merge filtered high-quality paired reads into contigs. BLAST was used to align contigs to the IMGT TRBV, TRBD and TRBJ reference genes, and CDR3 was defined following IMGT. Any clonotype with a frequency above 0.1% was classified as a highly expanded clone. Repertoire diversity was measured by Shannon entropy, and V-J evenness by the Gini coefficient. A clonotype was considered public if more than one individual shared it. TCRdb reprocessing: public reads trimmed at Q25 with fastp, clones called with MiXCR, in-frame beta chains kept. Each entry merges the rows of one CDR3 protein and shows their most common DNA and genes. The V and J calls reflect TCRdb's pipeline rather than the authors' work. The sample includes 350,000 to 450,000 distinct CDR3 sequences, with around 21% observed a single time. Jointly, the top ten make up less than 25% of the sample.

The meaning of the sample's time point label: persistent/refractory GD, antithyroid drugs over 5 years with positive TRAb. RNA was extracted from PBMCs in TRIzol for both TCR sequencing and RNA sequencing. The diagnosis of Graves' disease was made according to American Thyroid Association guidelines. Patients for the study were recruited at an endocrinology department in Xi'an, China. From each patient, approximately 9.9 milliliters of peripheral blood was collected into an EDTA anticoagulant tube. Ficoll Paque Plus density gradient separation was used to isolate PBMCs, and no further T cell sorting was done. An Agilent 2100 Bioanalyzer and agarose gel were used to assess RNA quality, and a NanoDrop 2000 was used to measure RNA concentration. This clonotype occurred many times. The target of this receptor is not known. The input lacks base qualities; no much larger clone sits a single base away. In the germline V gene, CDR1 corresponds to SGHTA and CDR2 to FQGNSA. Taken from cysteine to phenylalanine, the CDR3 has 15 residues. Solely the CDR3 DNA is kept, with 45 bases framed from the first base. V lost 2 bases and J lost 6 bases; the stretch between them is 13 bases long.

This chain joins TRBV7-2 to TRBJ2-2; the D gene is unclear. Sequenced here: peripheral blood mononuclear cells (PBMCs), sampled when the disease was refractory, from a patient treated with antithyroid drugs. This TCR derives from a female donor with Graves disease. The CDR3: CASSLSTYGPGELFF. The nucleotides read TGTGCCAGCAGCTTATCAACCTACGGACCCGGGGAGCTGTTTTTT.